The 26 T cell receptor beta chains presented below share a single source sample, sequenced in a study of CD8 T cells in ankylosing spondylitis. These receptors have no identified antigens. Overall study findings and caveats: Blood from ankylosing spondylitis patients appeared to carry a characteristic roughly 8-variant TCR beta motif.

From the 5' RACE reads, TCRdb called clonotypes with MiXCR, one entry per CDR3 protein. The sample comprises roughly 440,000 distinct CDR3 sequences, approximately 17% of which are singletons, and 0.95% to 1.1% rests with the top ten. Sequencing was done on a sample of blood, either unsorted or a sorted T cell fraction (not recorded which). The source is a male donor with ankylosing spondylitis.

This chain connects TRBV2 to TRBJ2-3; maybe TRBD1 (5 bases). The V and J ends lost 3 bases and 2 bases respectively, with 12 bases between them. The CDR3 covers 15 residues. CDR1 is SNHLY, CDR2 FYNNEI, per germline. CDR3: CASSESRGATDTQYF. The CDR3 region has the DNA TGTGCCAGCAGTGAGTCGCGTGGGGCCACAGATACGCAGTATTTT. The entire variable domain, with the rest obtained from reference TRBV2 and TRBJ2-3, is as follows: EPEVTQTPSHQVTQMGQEVILRCVPISNHLYFYWYRQILGQKVEFLVSFYNNEISEKSEIFDDQFSVERPDGSNFTLKIRSTKLEDSAMYFCASSESRGATDTQYFGPGTRLTVL.

The gene calls are TRBV2 and TRBJ2-2; TRBD1 aligns across 7 bases. The CDR3 length is 14 residues. J was trimmed by 7 bases and V by 7 bases; bases with no gene match: 9. CDR1 and CDR2 (germline): SNHLY, FYNNEI. CDR3 sequence reads: CASTETGMGGELFF. The DNA of the CDR3 is TGTGCCAGCACGGAGACAGGGATGGGCGGGGAGCTGTTTTTT.

The rearrangement links TRBV20-1 to TRBJ2-4; 7 bases map to TRBD1. There are 12 residues in the CDR3. In germline, CDR1 is DFQATT, CDR2 SNEGSKA (reference sequence). The V gene end was trimmed by 6 bases and the J gene end by 12 bases; junction bases not matched to a gene: 11. The DNA of the CDR3 is TGCAGTGCCTCGGGACAGAGGAGTGCTCAGTACTTC. Protein product: CSASGQRSAQYF.

V usage is TRBV27 and J usage is TRBJ1-4, with D perhaps TRBD1 (5 bases). The V and J ends lost 5 bases and 7 bases respectively, with 17 bases between them. The CDR3 consists of 15 residues. Germline values: CDR1 MNHEY, CDR2 SMNVEV (reference sequence). CDR3 in amino acids: CASSRGDPRAEKLFF. For the CDR3, the DNA is TGTGCCAGCAGTCGTGGGGACCCGCGGGCTGAAAAACTGTTTTTT.

This clonotype came up a few times. CDR3 sequence (DNA): TGTGCCAGCAGTCAGGGATTAGCCAAAAACATTCAGTACTTC. The encoded protein is CASSQGLAKNIQYF. The rearrangement uses TRBV12-3 or TRBV12-4 and TRBJ2-4, with a weak D call TRBD1 (5 bases). Trimming stripped 5 bases from V and 0 bases from J, with 8 bases between. This CDR3 comprises 14 residues.

This clonotype was counted between two and nine times. This chain uses TRBV7-2 with TRBJ2-1, with no clear D. Trimming cost V 6 bases and J 3 bases, with 9 bases left between them. This CDR3 has 13 amino acids. Germline V gene data show CDR1 as SGHTA and CDR2 as FQGNSA. The CDR3 bases are TGTGCCAGCAGATATGACCACTACAATGAGCAGTTCTTC. It yields the protein CASRYDHYNEQFF.

V usage is TRBV5-4 and J usage is TRBJ2-3, with D perhaps TRBD2 (7 bases). CDR1 and CDR2 from the germline V gene are SGHNT and YYREEE (reference sequence). The germline V and J ends were trimmed by 4 bases and 4 bases, with 16 bases remaining between them. The CDR3 covers 15 residues. The CDR3 DNA reads TGTGCCAGCAGCAGAGGGGGAGGGGGAGCAGATACGCAGTATTTT. Amino acid sequence: CASSRGGGGADTQYF.

In its sample, this clonotype was seen a few times. This chain links TRBV6-1 with TRBJ2-2; tentatively, D is TRBD1 or TRBD2 (5 bases each). This CDR3 is built from 15 residues. The V gene's germline CDR1 is MNHNS and CDR2 SASEGT. Trimming took 6 bases from V and 6 from J, leaving 17 bases between them. CDR3 in amino acids: CASRPDRGPSGELFF. The CDR3 DNA is TGTGCCAGCAGACCCGACAGAGGGCCGTCCGGGGAGCTGTTTTTT.

This clonotype was picked up a small number of times. V gene TRBV11-1 combines with J gene TRBJ2-7; 9 bases fit TRBD2. CDR1 is SGHAT and CDR2 is FQDESV in the germline V gene (reference sequence). This CDR3 spans 18 amino acids. Trimming at V came to 0 bases and at J to 2 bases, leaving 11 bases not matched to a gene. CDR3 coding DNA: TGTGCCAGCAGCTTAGCCTCCTCCCTAGCGGGACGGACCTACGAGCAGTACTTC. The encoded protein is CASSLASSLAGRTYEQYF.

The chain has TRBV24-1 and TRBJ2-1; 10 bases agree with TRBD2. Germline assignment: CDR1 KGHDR and CDR2 SFDVKD. CDR3 length: 16 residues. With V trimmed by 5 bases and J by 4 bases, 7 bases remained unmatched. The CDR3 is CATSVGGLAAYNEQFF. In DNA, the CDR3 is TGTGCCACCAGTGTAGGAGGACTAGCGGCGTACAATGAGCAGTTCTTC.

This clonotype was detected a few times. The chain has TRBV25-1 and TRBJ2-5; 13 bases fit TRBD2. CDR1 and CDR2 (germline): MGHDK, SYGVNS. The CDR3 length is 17 residues. Unmatched junction bases numbered 11, after V lost 6 bases and J lost 4 bases. The CDR3 region is CASRDEGRTSGRETQYF. The CDR3 bases are TGTGCCAGCAGAGACGAAGGAAGGACTAGCGGGAGAGAGACCCAGTACTTC.

A few counts support this clonotype. V and J are TRBV6-2 or TRBV6-3 and TRBJ2-5; 8 bases map to TRBD2. The J segment lost 2 bases and the V segment lost 3 bases, leaving 2 bases of the junction unmatched. The CDR3 covers 14 residues. Per the germline V gene, CDR1 is MNHEY and CDR2 is SVGEGT. CDR3 bases: TGTGCCAGCAGTTATTTAGCGGGACAAGAGACCCAGTACTTC. Translating it yields CASSYLAGQETQYF.

In this sample, this clonotype turned up a few times. CDR3 in amino acids: CSAQGLADTYTGELFF. In nucleotides, the CDR3 is TGCAGTGCCCAGGGACTAGCGGATACATACACCGGGGAGCTGTTTTTT. The chain carries TRBV20-1 and TRBJ2-2; TRBD2 matches 11 bases. V shed 6 bases, J shed 3 bases, and the junction held 9 bases outside the gene matches. The CDR3 covers 16 residues. The germline V gene has CDR1 DFQATT and CDR2 SNEGSKA (reference sequence).

The genes are TRBV7-9 and TRBJ1-4; unclear D gene. The CDR3 sequence is 14 residues long. CDR1 is SEHNR, CDR2 FQNEAQ, per germline (reference sequence). V gave up 0 bases and J gave up 8 bases, with 10 bases separating them. The CDR3 sequence is CASSLAGGYEKLFF. Written as DNA, the CDR3 is TGTGCCAGCAGCTTAGCGGGCGGGTACGAAAAACTGTTTTTT.

This clonotype was recorded many times. The chain uses TRBV20-1 and TRBJ2-2, with TRBD1 matching 7 bases. The CDR3 consists of 14 residues. Germline lookup yields CDR1 DFQATT and CDR2 SNEGSKA (reference sequence). J was trimmed by 4 bases and V by 3 bases; bases with no gene match: 5. CDR3 region: CSARPGQTTGELFF. CDR3 nucleotide sequence: TGCAGTGCTAGGCCGGGACAGACCACCGGGGAGCTGTTTTTT.

The rearrangement uses TRBV5-1 and TRBJ1-1, with a tentative D call TRBD1 (5 bases). Germline V CDR1 and CDR2: SGHRS, YFSETQ. Trimming pared 4 bases from V and 11 bases from J, leaving 15 bases between. CDR3 length: 12 amino acids. The CDR3 DNA reads TGCGCCAGCAGCCCAGAGGGACGGTGGGCTTTCTTT. Translated, it gives CASSPEGRWAFF.

The chain joins TRBV28 to TRBJ2-7; 9 positions match TRBD2. V was clipped by 5 bases and J by 3 bases; unmatched bases: 11. CDR1 and CDR2 (germline): MDHEN, SYDVKM. CDR3 length: 16 residues. CDR3: CASSAPSGREGYEQYF. CDR3 coding DNA: TGTGCCAGCAGTGCCCCCTCGGGGCGGGAGGGCTACGAGCAGTACTTC. Combining the CDR3 with reference TRBV28 and TRBJ2-7 gives the whole variable domain DVKVTQSSRYLVKRTGEKVFLECVQDMDHENMFWYRQDPGLGLRLIYFSYDVKMKEKGDIPEGYSVSREKKERFSLILESASTNQTSMYLCASSAPSGREGYEQYFGPGTRLTVT.

This clonotype was seen a handful of times. This chain connects TRBV7-9 to TRBJ2-7; tentatively, D is TRBD1 or TRBD2 (5 bases each). Germline CDR1 is SEHNR and CDR2 is FQNEAQ (reference sequence). The V and J ends lost 1 base and 2 bases respectively, with 12 bases between them. This CDR3 has 15 residues. The CDR3 bases are TGTGCCAGCAGCTTAGGTGGGGACCCCCCCTACGAGCAGTACTTC. It translates to CASSLGGDPPYEQYF.

This clonotype was picked up many times. The chain recombines TRBV4-2 with TRBJ2-3; the D call may be TRBD1 or TRBD2 (5 bases each). Germline values: CDR1 LGHNA, CDR2 YNFKEQ. Trimming removed 3 bases from V and 1 base from J, with 11 bases in between. This CDR3 has 15 residues. The CDR3 loop is CASSQGDEGTDTQYF. CDR3 coding DNA: TGTGCCAGCAGCCAGGGGGACGAGGGCACAGATACGCAGTATTTT.

This clonotype was recorded a few times. The chain recombines TRBV15 with TRBJ2-1; perhaps TRBD1 as D (6 bases). Trimming cost V 5 bases and J 8 bases, with 16 bases left between them. Germline CDR1 reads LNHNV; CDR2 reads YYDKDF (reference sequence). The CDR3 loop spans 14 amino acids. CDR3 amino acids: CATSRRQAVHEQFF. In DNA, the CDR3 is TGTGCCACCAGCCGTCGACAGGCTGTCCATGAGCAGTTCTTC.

This clonotype was picked up a small number of times. V and J are TRBV12-3 or TRBV12-4 and TRBJ1-5, with D possibly being TRBD1 (6 bases). The CDR3 runs 16 residues. V gave up 5 bases and J gave up 5 bases, with 19 bases separating them. Here the CDR3 reads CASSKAGQPIDQPQHF. CDR3 coding DNA: TGTGCCAGCAGTAAAGCCGGACAGCCAATCGATCAGCCCCAGCATTTT.

This clonotype was seen a handful of times. This chain uses TRBV5-1 with TRBJ2-5; D is perhaps TRBD2 (6 bases). The V end lost 3 bases, the J end lost 5 bases, and 11 bases lay between the germline ends. Germline CDR1 SGHRS, CDR2 YFSETQ. The CDR3 extends over 13 amino acids. This chain's CDR3 is CASSYAGRETQYF. CDR3 bases: TGCGCCAGCAGCTATGCGGGGCGGGAGACCCAGTACTTC.

V usage is TRBV11-2 and J usage is TRBJ1-1, with 8 bases matching TRBD1. Germline-derived CDR1 and CDR2 are SGHAT and FQNNGV. The J segment lost 0 bases and the V segment lost 5 bases, leaving 14 bases of the junction unmatched. This CDR3 has 18 residues. CDR3 amino acids: CASSRGQAQWGMNTEAFF. CDR3 nucleotides: TGTGCCAGCAGCCGGGGACAGGCTCAATGGGGTATGAACACTGAAGCTTTCTTT. The whole variable domain, filled in from reference TRBV11-2 and TRBJ1-1, reads EAGVAQSPRYKIIEKRQSVAFWCNPISGHATLYWYQQILGQGPKLLIQFQNNGVVDDSQLPKDRFSAERLKGVDSTLKIQPAKLEDSAVYLCASSRGQAQWGMNTEAFFGQGTRLTVV.

This rearrangement joins TRBV10-3 to TRBJ2-3, with D possibly being TRBD1 or TRBD2 (5 bases each). The CDR3 totals 12 residues. Germline V lookup: CDR1 ENHRY, CDR2 SYGVKD. The ends were cut back, 4 bases at V and 6 bases at J, with 8 bases in the middle. In DNA, the CDR3 is TGTGCCATCAGTGTTGAGGGGGATACGCAGTATTTT. It yields the protein CAISVEGDTQYF.

J is TRBJ2-1 and V is TRBV11-2, with D unclear. The germline V and J ends were trimmed by 3 bases and 10 bases, with 16 bases remaining between them. Germline V CDR1 and CDR2: SGHAT, FQNNGV. This CDR3 contains 14 residues. The CDR3, as DNA: TGTGCCAGCAGCTTGGGCATATCCAAAGGGGAGCAGTTCTTC. It codes for CASSLGISKGEQFF.

This clonotype came up a few times. One end of the junction varies from germline; a read error may be responsible. V gene TRBV7-3 combines with J gene TRBJ2-2; 10 bases are a match to TRBD2. CDR1 is SGHTA and CDR2 is FQGTGA in the germline V gene. The CDR3 covers 17 residues. The CDR3 loop reads CASSLTPSGGDTGELFF. CDR3 bases: TGTGCCAGCAGCCTAACTCCTAGCGGGGGTGACACCGGGGAGCTGTTTTTT.